What follows is one TCR beta chain and its context. Its specificity is not known. PCR was performed using 60 Vbeta and 13 Jbeta primers. Clones were read by immunoSEQ multiplex PCR, and TCRdb kept only the in-frame ones, dropping some. The specimen's table records some 83,000 clones. Samples came from healthy bone marrow donors. This record belongs to a study of cytomegalovirus exposure and HLA in healthy donors. Germline lookup yields CDR1 SGHRS and CDR2 YFSETQ. The V end was cut by 4 bases, the J end by 8 bases, with 18 bases between. The CDR3 is 14 amino acids. Points from the study as a whole: Immune exposure information available was restricted to CMV serostatus.

The chain couples TRBV5-1 to TRBJ1-2; D ambiguous. Sequenced: PBMCs. The TCR sequence derives from a woman between 25 and 40 years old in good health and CMV-seronegative. The DNA of the CDR3 is TGCGCCAGCAGCCCGGTAGACACTGAAAGGGGCTACACCTTC. Translation: CASSPVDTERGYTF.